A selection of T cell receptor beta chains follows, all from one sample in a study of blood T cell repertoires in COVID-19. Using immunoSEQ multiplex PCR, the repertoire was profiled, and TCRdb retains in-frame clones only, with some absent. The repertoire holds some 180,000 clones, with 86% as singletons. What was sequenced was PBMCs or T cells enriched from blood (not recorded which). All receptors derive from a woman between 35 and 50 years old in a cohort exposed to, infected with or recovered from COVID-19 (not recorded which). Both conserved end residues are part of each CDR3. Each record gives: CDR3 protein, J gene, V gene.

CDR3: CASSQGDWTEAFF; J: TRBJ1-1; V: TRBV3-1/TRBV3-2
CDR3: CASSPRGEGSYEQYF; J: TRBJ2-7; V: TRBV6-5
CDR3: CASSLEQGRTEAFF; J: TRBJ1-1; V: TRBV7-9
CDR3: CASSQDRVDTQYF; J: TRBJ2-3; V: TRBV4-3
CDR3: CAWSLNGNTEAFF; J: TRBJ1-1; V: TRBV30
CDR3: CASSWGGSGFEQYF; J: TRBJ2-7; V: TRBV28
CDR3: CASSLTATNEKLFF; J: TRBJ1-4; V: TRBV7-6
CDR3: CASSLQGAGGYTF; J: TRBJ1-2; V: TRBV7-2
CDR3: CASSKQGAGNQPQHF; J: TRBJ1-5; V: TRBV6-5
CDR3: CASSELNTLEQFF; J: TRBJ2-1; V: TRBV10-1
CDR3: CASSESFGTDRNNEQFF; J: TRBJ2-1; V: TRBV2
CDR3: CASRTSGVYNEQFF; J: TRBJ2-1; V: TRBV14
CDR3: CAWRGRGDQPQHF; J: TRBJ1-5; V: TRBV30
CDR3: CASSQDSGTLSDTQYF; J: TRBJ2-3; V: TRBV4-1
CDR3: CAISDPSGLRDTDTQYF; J: TRBJ2-3; V: TRBV10-3
CDR3: CASSLSSAALSYEQYF; J: TRBJ2-7; V: TRBV11-2
CDR3: CASSSPGVRNTIYF; J: TRBJ1-3; V: TRBV11-2
CDR3: CASSPDRVLFF; J: TRBJ1-4; V: TRBV7-8
CDR3: CASSLNTGAAEAFF; J: TRBJ1-1; V: TRBV6-5
CDR3: CASSLDIYTEAFF; J: TRBJ1-1; V: TRBV27
CDR3: CALGGATGNEQFF; J: TRBJ2-1; V: TRBV6-6
CDR3: CASSFGLADSYEQYF; J: TRBJ2-7; V: TRBV5-1
CDR3: CASTGTDSYEQYF; J: TRBJ2-7; V: TRBV6-1
CDR3: CASSGTGGNEQFF; J: TRBJ2-1; V: TRBV2
CDR3: CASSFMVTGLNSPLHF; J: TRBJ1-6; V: TRBV28
CDR3: CASSLKEDTEAFF; J: TRBJ1-1; V: TRBV5-4
CDR3: CASSIGERGGIHEQFF; J: TRBJ2-1; V: TRBV25-1
CDR3: CASSFGGGFGNSPLHF; J: TRBJ1-6; V: TRBV27
CDR3: CASSPTTGYTEAFF; J: TRBJ1-1; V: TRBV18
CDR3: CASSLSLSGVTEAFF; J: TRBJ1-1; V: TRBV7-6
CDR3: CAISAPDRGGTEAFF; J: TRBJ1-1; V: TRBV10-3
CDR3: CASSAEAGAYNEQFF; J: TRBJ2-1; V: TRBV9
CDR3: CASSFGGVGNTIYF; J: TRBJ1-3; V: TRBV5-8
CDR3: CASSDSLAGADTQYF; J: TRBJ2-3; V: TRBV6-4
CDR3: CASSSGVLGEQFF; J: TRBJ2-1; V: TRBV12-3/TRBV12-4
CDR3: CASSLGQNTEAFF; J: TRBJ1-1; V: TRBV6-5
CDR3: CASSPETRPYQQYF; J: TRBJ2-7; V: TRBV18
CDR3: CASSDSARLGQPQHF; J: TRBJ1-5; V: TRBV7-8
CDR3: CASSANRGSVDTQYF; J: TRBJ2-3; V: TRBV7-2
CDR3: CALAAYGQGWKTNEKLFF; J: TRBJ1-4; V: TRBV5-8
CDR3: CASSPQGSGNTIYF; J: TRBJ1-3; V: TRBV19
CDR3: CASSWDGGMNTEAFF; J: TRBJ1-1; V: TRBV6-5
CDR3: CASSLMGQGAPGYTF; J: TRBJ1-2; V: TRBV28
CDR3: CASSSGLAGARTDTQYF; J: TRBJ2-3; V: TRBV7-9
CDR3: CASSLSPLAGGNYNEQFF; J: TRBJ2-1; V: TRBV27
CDR3: CASSWGQGAYGYTF; J: TRBJ1-2; V: TRBV27